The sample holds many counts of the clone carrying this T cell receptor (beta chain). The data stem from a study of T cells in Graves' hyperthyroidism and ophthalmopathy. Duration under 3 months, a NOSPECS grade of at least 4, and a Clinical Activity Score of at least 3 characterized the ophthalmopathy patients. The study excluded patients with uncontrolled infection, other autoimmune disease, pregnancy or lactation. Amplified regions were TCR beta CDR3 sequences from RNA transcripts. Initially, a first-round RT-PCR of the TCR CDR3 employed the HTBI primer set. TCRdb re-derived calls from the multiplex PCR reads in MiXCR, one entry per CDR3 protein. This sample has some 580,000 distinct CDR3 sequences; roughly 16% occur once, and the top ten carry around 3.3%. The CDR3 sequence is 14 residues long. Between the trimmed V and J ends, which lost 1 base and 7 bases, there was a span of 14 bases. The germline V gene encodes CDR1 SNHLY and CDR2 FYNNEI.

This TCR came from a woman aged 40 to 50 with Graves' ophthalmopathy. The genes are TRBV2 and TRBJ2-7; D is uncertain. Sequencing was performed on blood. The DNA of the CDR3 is TGTGCCAGCAGTGAAGTTACCATAAATCCAGAGCAGTACTTC. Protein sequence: CASSEVTINPEQYF.